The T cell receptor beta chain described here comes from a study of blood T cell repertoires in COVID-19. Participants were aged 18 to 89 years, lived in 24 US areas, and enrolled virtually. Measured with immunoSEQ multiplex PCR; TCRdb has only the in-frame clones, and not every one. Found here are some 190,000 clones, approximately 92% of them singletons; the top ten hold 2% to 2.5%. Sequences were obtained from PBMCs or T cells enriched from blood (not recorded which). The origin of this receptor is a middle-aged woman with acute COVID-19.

CDR3 DNA: TGTGCCAGCAGCGTAGCAACAGGGTCCTATGGCTACACCTTC. It specifies CASSVATGSYGYTF. The chain is built from TRBV9 and TRBJ1-2; TRBD1 might be the D (6 bases). Germline CDR1 SGDLS, CDR2 YYNGEE. The CDR3 runs to 14 residues. V was clipped by 0 bases and J by 4 bases, with 10 bases between them.